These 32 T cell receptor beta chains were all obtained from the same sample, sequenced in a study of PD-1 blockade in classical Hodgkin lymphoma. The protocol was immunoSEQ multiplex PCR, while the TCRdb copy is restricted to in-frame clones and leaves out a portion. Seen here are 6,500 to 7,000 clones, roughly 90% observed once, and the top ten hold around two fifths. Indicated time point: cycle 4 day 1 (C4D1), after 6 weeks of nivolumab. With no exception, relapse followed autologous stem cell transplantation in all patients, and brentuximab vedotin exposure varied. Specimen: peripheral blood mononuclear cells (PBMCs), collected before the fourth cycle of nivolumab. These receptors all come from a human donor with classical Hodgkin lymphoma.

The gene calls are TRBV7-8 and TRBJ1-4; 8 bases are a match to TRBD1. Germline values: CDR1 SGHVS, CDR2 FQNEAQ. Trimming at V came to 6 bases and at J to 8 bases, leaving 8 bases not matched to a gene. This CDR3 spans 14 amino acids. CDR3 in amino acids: CASRRTGKYEKLFF. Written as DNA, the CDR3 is TGTGCCAGCAGGAGGACAGGGAAATACGAAAAACTGTTTTTT. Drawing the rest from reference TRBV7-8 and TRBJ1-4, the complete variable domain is GAGVSQSPRYKVAKRGQDVALRCDPISGHVSLFWYQQALGQGPEFLTYFQNEAQLDKSGLPSDRFFAERPEGSVSTLKIQRTQQEDSAVYLCASRRTGKYEKLFFGSGTQLSVL.

The CDR3 region has the DNA TGTGCCAGCAGCGGTCGGACAGGGGGTGAAAAACTGTTTTTT. Its translation: CASSGRTGGEKLFF. The chain carries TRBV2 and TRBJ1-4; 10 bases fit TRBD1. The CDR3 is 14 residues long. Germline V gene lookup returns CDR1 SNHLY and CDR2 FYNNEI. Trimming took 6 bases from V and 7 from J; bases not matched to a gene: 5.

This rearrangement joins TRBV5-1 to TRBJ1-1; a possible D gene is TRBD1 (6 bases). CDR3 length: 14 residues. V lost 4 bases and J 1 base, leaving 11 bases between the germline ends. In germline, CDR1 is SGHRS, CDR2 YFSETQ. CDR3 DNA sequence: TGCGCCAGCAGCCCGGGGGGGGCGAACACTGAAGCTTTCTTT. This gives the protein CASSPGGANTEAFF.

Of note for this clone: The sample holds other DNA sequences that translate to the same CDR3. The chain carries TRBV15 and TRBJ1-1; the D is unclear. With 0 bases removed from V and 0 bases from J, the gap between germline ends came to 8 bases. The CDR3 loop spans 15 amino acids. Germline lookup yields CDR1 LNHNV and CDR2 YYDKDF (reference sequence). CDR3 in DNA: TGTGCCACCAGCAGAGATCGGTTGATGAACACTGAAGCTTTCTTT. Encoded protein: CATSRDRLMNTEAFF.

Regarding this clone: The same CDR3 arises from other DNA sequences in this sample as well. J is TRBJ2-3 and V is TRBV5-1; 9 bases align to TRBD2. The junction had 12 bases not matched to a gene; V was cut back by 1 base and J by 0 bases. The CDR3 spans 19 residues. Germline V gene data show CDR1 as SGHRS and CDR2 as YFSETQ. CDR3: CASSLRASGTSSSTDTQYF. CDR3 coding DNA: TGCGCCAGCAGCTTGAGGGCCAGCGGGACTAGCTCTAGCACAGATACGCAGTATTTT.

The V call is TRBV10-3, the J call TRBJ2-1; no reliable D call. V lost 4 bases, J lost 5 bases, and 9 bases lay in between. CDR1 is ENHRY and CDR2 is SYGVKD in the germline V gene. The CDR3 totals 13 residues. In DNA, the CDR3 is TGTGCCATCAGTGGTGGAGCTCACAATGAGCAGTTCTTC. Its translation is CAISGGAHNEQFF.

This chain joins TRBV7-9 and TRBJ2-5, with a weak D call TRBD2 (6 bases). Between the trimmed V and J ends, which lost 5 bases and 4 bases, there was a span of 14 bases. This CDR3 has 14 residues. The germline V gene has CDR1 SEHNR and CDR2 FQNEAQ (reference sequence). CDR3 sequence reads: CASSARTEGETQYF. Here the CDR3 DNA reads TGTGCCAGCAGCGCAAGGACGGAGGGAGAGACCCAGTACTTC.

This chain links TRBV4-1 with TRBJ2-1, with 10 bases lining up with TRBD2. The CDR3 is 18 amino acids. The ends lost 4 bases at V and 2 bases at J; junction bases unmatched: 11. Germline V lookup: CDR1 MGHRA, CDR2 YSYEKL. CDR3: CASSPYSPSGGTYNEQFF. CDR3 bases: TGCGCCAGCAGCCCATACTCCCCTAGCGGGGGTACCTACAATGAGCAGTTCTTC.

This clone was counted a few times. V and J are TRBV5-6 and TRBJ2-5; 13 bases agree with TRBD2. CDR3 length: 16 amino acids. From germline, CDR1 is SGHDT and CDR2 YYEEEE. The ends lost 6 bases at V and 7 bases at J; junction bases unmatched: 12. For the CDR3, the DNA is TGTGCCAGCACGACTAGCGGGGGGTCCGGAGACGGGACCCAGTACTTC. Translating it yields CASTTSGGSGDGTQYF.

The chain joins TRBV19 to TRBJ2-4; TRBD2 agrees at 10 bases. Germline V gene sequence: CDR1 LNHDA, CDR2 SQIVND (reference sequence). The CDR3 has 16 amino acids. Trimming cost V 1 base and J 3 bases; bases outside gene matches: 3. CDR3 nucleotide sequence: TGTGCCAGTAGTATAGGACTAGCGGGTCGCAAAAACATTCAGTACTTC. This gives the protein CASSIGLAGRKNIQYF.

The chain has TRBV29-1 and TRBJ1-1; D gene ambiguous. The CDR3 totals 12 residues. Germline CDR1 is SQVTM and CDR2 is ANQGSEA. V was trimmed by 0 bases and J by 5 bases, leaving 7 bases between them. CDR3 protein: CSVEDRVTEAFF. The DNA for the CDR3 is TGCAGCGTTGAAGATCGAGTAACTGAAGCTTTCTTT.

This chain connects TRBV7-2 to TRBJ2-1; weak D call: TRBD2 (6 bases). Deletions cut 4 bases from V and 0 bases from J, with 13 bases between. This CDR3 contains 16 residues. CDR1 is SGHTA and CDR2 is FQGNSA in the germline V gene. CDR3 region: CASSSHGTPSYNEQFF. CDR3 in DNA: TGTGCCAGCAGCTCCCACGGGACTCCCTCCTACAATGAGCAGTTCTTC.

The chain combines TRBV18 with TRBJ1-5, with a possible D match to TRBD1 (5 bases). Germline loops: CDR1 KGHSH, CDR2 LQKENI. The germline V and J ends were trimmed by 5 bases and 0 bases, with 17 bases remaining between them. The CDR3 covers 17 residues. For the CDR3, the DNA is TGTGCCAGCTCAAAGAACTTGGCAGGGTTTAGCAATCAGCCCCAGCATTTT. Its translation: CASSKNLAGFSNQPQHF. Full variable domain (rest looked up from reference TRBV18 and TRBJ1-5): NAGVMQNPRHLVRRRGQEARLRCSPMKGHSHVYWYRQLPEEGLKFMVYLQKENIIDESGMPKERFSAEFPKEGPSILRIQQVVRGDSAAYFCASSKNLAGFSNQPQHFGDGTRLSIL.

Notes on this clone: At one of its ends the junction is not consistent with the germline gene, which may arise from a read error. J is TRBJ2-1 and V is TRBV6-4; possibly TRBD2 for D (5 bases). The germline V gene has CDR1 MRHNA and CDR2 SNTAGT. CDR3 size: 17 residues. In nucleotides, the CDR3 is TGTGCCAGCAGTCACTCAGCGGCAGTTACCCCGTACAATGAGCAGTTCTTC. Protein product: CASSHSAAVTPYNEQFF.

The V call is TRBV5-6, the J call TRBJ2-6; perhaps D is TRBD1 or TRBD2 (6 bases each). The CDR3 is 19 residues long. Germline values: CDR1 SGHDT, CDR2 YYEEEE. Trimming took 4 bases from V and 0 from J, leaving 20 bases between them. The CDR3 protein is CASSLRRGGSGSGANVLTF. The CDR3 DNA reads TGTGCCAGCAGCCTAAGGAGAGGGGGGTCCGGCTCTGGGGCCAACGTCCTGACTTTC.

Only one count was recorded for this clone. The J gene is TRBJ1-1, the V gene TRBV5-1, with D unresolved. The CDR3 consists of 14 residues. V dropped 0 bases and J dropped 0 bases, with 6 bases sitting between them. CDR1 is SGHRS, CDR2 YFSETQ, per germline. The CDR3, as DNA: TGCGCCAGCAGCTTGGCCGTGGTGAACACTGAAGCTTTCTTT. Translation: CASSLAVVNTEAFF. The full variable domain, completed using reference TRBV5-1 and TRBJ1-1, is KAGVTQTPRYLIKTRGQQVTLSCSPISGHRSVSWYQQTPGQGLQFLFEYFSETQRNKGNFPGRFSGRQFSNSRSEMNVSTLELGDSALYLCASSLAVVNTEAFFGQGTRLTVV.

This CDR3 reads CASRPNTDTQYF. CDR3 DNA sequence: TGTGCCAGCCGCCCGAACACAGATACGCAGTATTTT. This sequence joins TRBV7-2 and TRBJ2-3; D remains unclear. CDR3 length: 12 residues. Germline V gives CDR1 SGHTA, CDR2 FQGNSA. Trimming pared 8 bases from V and 2 bases from J, leaving 8 bases between.

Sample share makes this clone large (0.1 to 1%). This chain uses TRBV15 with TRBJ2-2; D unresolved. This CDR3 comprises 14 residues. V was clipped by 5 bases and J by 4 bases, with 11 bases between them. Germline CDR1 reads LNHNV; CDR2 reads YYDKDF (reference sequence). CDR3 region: CATSRDRATGELFF. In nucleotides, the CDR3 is TGTGCCACCAGCCGCGACCGGGCCACCGGGGAGCTGTTTTTT.

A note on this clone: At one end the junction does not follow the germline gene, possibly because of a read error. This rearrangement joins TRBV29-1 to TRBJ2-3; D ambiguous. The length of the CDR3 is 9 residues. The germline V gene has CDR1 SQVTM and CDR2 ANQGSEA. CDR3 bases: TGCAGCGTTGAAGGTCGAGTGGATTTT. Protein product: CSVEGRVDF.

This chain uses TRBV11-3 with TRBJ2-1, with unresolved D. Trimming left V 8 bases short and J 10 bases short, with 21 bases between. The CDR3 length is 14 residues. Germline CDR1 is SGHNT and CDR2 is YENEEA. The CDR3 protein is CASALDVEVGEQFF. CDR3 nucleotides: TGTGCCAGCGCGCTTGACGTCGAGGTTGGGGAGCAGTTCTTC.

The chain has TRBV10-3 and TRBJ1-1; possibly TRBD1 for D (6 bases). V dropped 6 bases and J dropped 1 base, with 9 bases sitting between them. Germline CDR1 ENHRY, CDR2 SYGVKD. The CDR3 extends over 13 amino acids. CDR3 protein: CAIRAQGNTEAFF. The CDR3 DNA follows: TGTGCCATCAGGGCACAGGGGAACACTGAAGCTTTCTTT.

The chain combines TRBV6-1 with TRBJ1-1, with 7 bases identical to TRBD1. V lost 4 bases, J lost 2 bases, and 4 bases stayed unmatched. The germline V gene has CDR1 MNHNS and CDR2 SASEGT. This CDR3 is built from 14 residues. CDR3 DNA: TGTGCCAGCAGTGTGAGGGGGCCTAACACTGAAGCTTTCTTT. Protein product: CASSVRGPNTEAFF.

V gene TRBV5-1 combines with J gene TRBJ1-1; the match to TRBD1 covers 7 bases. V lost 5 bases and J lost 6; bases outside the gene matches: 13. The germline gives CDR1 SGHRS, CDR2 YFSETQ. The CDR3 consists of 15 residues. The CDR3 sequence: CASRPTQGRGPEAFF. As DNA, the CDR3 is TGCGCCAGCAGGCCCACACAGGGGAGGGGGCCTGAAGCTTTCTTT.

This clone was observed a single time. CDR3 bases: TGTGCCAGTCAAGGCGGGGGGAGGGCAGATACGCAGTATTTT. This translates into CASQGGGRADTQYF. This chain joins TRBV9 and TRBJ2-3; TRBD2 matches at 8 bases. This CDR3 comprises 14 residues. Germline-derived CDR1 and CDR2 are SGDLS and YYNGEE. Trimming removed 8 bases from V and 4 bases from J; junction bases left unmatched: 9.

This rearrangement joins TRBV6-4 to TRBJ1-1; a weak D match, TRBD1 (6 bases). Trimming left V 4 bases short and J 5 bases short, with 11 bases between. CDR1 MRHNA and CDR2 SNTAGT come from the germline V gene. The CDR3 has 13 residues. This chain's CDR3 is CASSVSGETEAFF. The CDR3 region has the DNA TGTGCCAGCAGTGTATCAGGGGAGACTGAAGCTTTCTTT.

The CDR3 loop reads CAITPLGGEVGELFF. CDR3 bases: TGTGCCATCACCCCATTGGGGGGGGAGGTCGGGGAGCTGTTTTTT. The chain carries TRBV10-3 and TRBJ2-2, with 7 positions matching TRBD2. The CDR3 spans 15 residues. Trimming cost V 7 bases and J 7 bases; bases outside gene matches: 12. Germline V CDR1 and CDR2: ENHRY, SYGVKD.

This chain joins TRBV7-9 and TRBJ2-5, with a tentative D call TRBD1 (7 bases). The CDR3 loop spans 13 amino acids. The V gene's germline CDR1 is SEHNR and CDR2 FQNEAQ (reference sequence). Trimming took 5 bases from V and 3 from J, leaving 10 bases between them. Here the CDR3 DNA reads TGTGCCAGCAGCCCCAGGGGGGAAGAGACCCAGTACTTC. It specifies CASSPRGEETQYF.

The CDR3 spells CASSPRLGQGNTGELFF. The CDR3 coding sequence is TGTGCCAGCAGCCCCCGCCTGGGACAGGGGAACACCGGGGAGCTGTTTTTT. V is TRBV7-6 and J is TRBJ2-2, with 9 bases that match TRBD1. The junction had 8 bases not matched to a gene; V was cut back by 5 bases and J by 1 base. CDR3 size: 17 residues. The germline gives CDR1 SGHVS, CDR2 FNYEAQ.

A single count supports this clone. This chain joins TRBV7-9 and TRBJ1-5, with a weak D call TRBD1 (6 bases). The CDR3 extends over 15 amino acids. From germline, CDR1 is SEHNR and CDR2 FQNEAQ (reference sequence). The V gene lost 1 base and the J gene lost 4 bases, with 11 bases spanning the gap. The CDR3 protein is CASSLGGTGNQPQHF. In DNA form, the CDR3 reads TGTGCCAGCAGCTTAGGGGGAACAGGGAATCAGCCCCAGCATTTT.

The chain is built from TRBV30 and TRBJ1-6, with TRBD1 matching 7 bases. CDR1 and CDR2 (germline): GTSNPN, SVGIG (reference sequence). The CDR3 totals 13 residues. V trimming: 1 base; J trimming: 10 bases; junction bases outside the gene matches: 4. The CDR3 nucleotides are TGTGCCTGGAGTGGACAGGGTGGGTCACCCCTCCACTTT. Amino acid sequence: CAWSGQGGSPLHF.

The CDR3 region is CAWARQGALLSNTGELFF. The CDR3 bases are TGTGCCTGGGCCCGGCAGGGGGCGCTTCTCTCGAACACCGGGGAGCTGTTTTTT. The chain is built from TRBV30 and TRBJ2-2, with TRBD1 identical over 8 bases. With V trimmed by 5 bases and J by 0 bases, 14 bases remained unmatched. Germline lookup yields CDR1 GTSNPN and CDR2 SVGIG (reference sequence). This CDR3 is built from 18 residues.

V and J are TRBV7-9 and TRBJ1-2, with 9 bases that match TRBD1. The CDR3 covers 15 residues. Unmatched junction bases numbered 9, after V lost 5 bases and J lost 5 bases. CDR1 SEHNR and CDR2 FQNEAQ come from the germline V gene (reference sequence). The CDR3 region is CASSTPGTGRYGYTF. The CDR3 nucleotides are TGTGCCAGCAGCACCCCCGGGACAGGGAGATATGGCTACACCTTC.